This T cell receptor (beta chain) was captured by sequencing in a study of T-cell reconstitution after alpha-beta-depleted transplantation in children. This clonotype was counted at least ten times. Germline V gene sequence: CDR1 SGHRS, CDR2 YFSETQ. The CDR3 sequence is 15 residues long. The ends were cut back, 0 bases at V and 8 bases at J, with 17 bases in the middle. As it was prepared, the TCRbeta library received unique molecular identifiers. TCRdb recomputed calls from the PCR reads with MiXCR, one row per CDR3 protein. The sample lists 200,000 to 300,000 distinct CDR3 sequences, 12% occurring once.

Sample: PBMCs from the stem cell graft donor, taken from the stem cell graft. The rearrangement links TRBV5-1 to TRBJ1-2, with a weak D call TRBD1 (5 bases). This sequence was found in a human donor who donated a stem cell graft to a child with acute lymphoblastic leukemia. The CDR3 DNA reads TGCGCCAGCAGCTTGGCCGGTGGGCAGGGTAAAGGCTACACCTTC. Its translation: CASSLAGGQGKGYTF.